These T cell receptor beta chains were read from a single sample in a study of T cell changes during pregnancy in multiple sclerosis. TCRdb's table, derived via immunoSEQ multiplex PCR, lists solely in-frame clones and lacks some. The data show more than 25,000 clones, roughly 87% seen once. This specimen was CD8+ T cells from peripheral blood mononuclear cells, taken in the first trimester of pregnancy. These receptors were collected from a female donor with multiple sclerosis, enrolled in a pregnancy study. The CDR3 runs from the conserved cysteine through the conserved F or W. Fields, in order: V gene, clone size, CDR3 protein. Clone size, where shown, is once, few, many, or a class for clones that have expanded.

V: TRBV5-1; size: NA; CDR3: CASSSRQGLAKNIQYF
V: TRBV11-2; size: NA; CDR3: CASSRTSGSRNEQFF
V: TRBV6-5; size: NA; CDR3: CASSYAGSNQPQHF
V: TRBV28; size: NA; CDR3: CASSLVPGGAKNIQYF
V: TRBV7-9; size: NA; CDR3: CASSYQDNYGYTF
V: TRBV7-9; size: once; CDR3: CASSAGRDRGGTEAFF
V: TRBV7-3; size: NA; CDR3: CASSLSGTGNEQYF
V: TRBV2; size: NA; CDR3: CASSRGQGAGSNTEAFF
V: TRBV28; size: once; CDR3: CASSSTTGLDQPQHF
V: TRBV5-3; size: NA; CDR3: CARSRISGSSYEQYF
V: TRBV11-2; size: NA; CDR3: CASSFGRDVEGELFF
V: TRBV27; size: NA; CDR3: CASSLGGTDTQYF
V: TRBV7-3; size: NA; CDR3: CASSSSGGGYNEQFF
V: TRBV27; size: medium-sized; CDR3: CATGGNGLRPQHF
V: TRBV6-5; size: NA; CDR3: CASSYSSWTSNEQFF
V: TRBV6-1; size: NA; CDR3: CASSLGEGEAYEQYF
V: TRBV6-5; size: NA; CDR3: CASRRLSSLTDTQYF
V: TRBV5-1; size: NA; CDR3: CASSGTSGSMETQYF
V: TRBV6-5; size: NA; CDR3: CASSYSGGYTDTQYF
V: TRBV6-1; size: once; CDR3: CASREQGYGYQPQHF
V: TRBV11-3; size: NA; CDR3: CASSSEKGHLRGNEQFF
V: TRBV11-2; size: NA; CDR3: CASSPSLIGATSGNTIYF
V: TRBV11-3; size: NA; CDR3: CASSLDPIERGDYEQYF
V: TRBV29-1; size: NA; CDR3: CSVGLLREAGELFF
V: TRBV4-3; size: NA; CDR3: CASSLKRGHTEAFF
V: TRBV7-9; size: NA; CDR3: CASSRTSGDPYEQYF
V: TRBV5-4; size: NA; CDR3: CASSLSQGVNEKLFF
V: TRBV9; size: NA; CDR3: CASSVAQGTGPNSYEQYF
V: TRBV5-1; size: NA; CDR3: CASSPPASYEQYF
V: TRBV27; size: NA; CDR3: CASSFGRAYEQYF
V: TRBV6-6; size: NA; CDR3: CASSYDSSYEQYF
V: TRBV14; size: NA; CDR3: CASSQRGGAGNQPQHF
V: TRBV9; size: NA; CDR3: CASSDLAGEGDTQYF
V: TRBV13; size: NA; CDR3: CASSLFGGTEAFF
V: TRBV5-5; size: NA; CDR3: CASSLTEETQYF
V: TRBV7-2; size: NA; CDR3: CASSFDRGTEAFF
V: TRBV9; size: NA; CDR3: CASSASGDRGNEQFF
V: TRBV28; size: NA; CDR3: CASCLQGNEQYF
V: TRBV4-3; size: NA; CDR3: CASSQVRTGSYEQYF
V: TRBV6-6; size: NA; CDR3: CASNSLSDTQYF
V: TRBV10-3; size: NA; CDR3: CAISGDVSTEAFF
V: TRBV7-9; size: NA; CDR3: CASSLRDRVDNEQFF
V: TRBV21-1; size: NA; CDR3: CASSKSPRQCPTYEQYF
V: TRBV6-1; size: NA; CDR3: CASSQELAGGPKETQYF
V: TRBV29-1; size: NA; CDR3: CSVEDSGPRSYNEQFF
V: TRBV10-1; size: NA; CDR3: CASSESGLAGERSYNEQFF
V: TRBV5-4; size: NA; CDR3: CASSLVPVGGEQYF
V: TRBV30; size: NA; CDR3: CAWSPWRGFTDTQYF
V: TRBV7-8; size: NA; CDR3: CASSLVQGVIEQYF
V: TRBV5-6; size: NA; CDR3: CASSFQDSHYEQYF
V: TRBV6-5; size: NA; CDR3: CASSYQGREQFF
V: TRBV28; size: NA; CDR3: CASSLTGDQETQYF
V: TRBV12-5; size: few; CDR3: CASGDRDSYNEQFF
V: TRBV10-3; size: NA; CDR3: CAISETLVNTEAFF
V: TRBV28; size: NA; CDR3: CASSFIHEQYF